The 26 T cell receptor beta chains in this list originate from one sample, sequenced in a study of blood T cell repertoires in COVID-19 (dated by TCRdb to about 2020). The library was made by the immunoSEQ multiplex PCR assay. TCRdb carries this immuneACCESS record with in-frame sequences only. Its versions omit some clonotypes, under half of them owing to an unresolved V gene in the studies checked, with the rest unexplained. Within this sample are a few hundred thousand clones, with around 87% of them counted one time only. Jointly, the top ten make up around 1.7% of the sample. The sample comprised PBMCs or T cells enriched from blood (not recorded which). The receptors derive from a woman aged 18-30 years with acute COVID-19.

The J gene is TRBJ2-7, the V gene TRBV23-1; 9 bases line up with TRBD1. TRBV23-1 is annotated as an ORF whose role is uncertain. This CDR3 has 17 amino acids. J lost 2 bases, V lost 0 bases, and 8 bases had no gene match. CDR3 DNA: TGCGCCAGCAGTCAATCGAGGGGACAGGGATTCGCCTACGAGCAGTACTTC. Its translation is CASSQSRGQGFAYEQYF.

V is TRBV5-5 and J is TRBJ2-7, with TRBD1 matching 9 bases. Germline V gene data show CDR1 as SGHKS and CDR2 as YYEKEE (reference sequence). This CDR3 spans 16 amino acids. V trimming: 4 bases; J trimming: 0 bases; junction bases outside the gene matches: 8. In nucleotides, the CDR3 is TGTGCCAGCAGCCCCCCGGGACAGGGCACCTCCTACGAGCAGTACTTC. Protein product: CASSPPGQGTSYEQYF.

This chain links TRBV28 with TRBJ1-5; 7 bases match TRBD1. This CDR3 comprises 14 residues. The V segment lost 6 bases and the J segment 3 bases; nucleotides outside the gene matches: 5. CDR1 and CDR2 (germline): MDHEN, SYDVKM. CDR3 DNA: TGTGCCAGCAGGGCGGGACAGATCAATCAGCCCCAGCATTTT. As protein: CASRAGQINQPQHF.

V and J are TRBV30 and TRBJ1-2; 11 bases agree with TRBD1. Germline V CDR1 and CDR2: GTSNPN, SVGIG (reference sequence). The CDR3 is 14 residues long. V trimming: 3 bases; J trimming: 8 bases; junction bases outside the gene matches: 8. The CDR3 DNA follows: TGTGCCTGGAGGAGGACAGGGGGCATTACGGGCTACACCTTC. Protein product: CAWRRTGGITGYTF.

The rearrangement joins TRBV4-1 to TRBJ1-2, with D unresolved. The germline gives CDR1 MGHRA, CDR2 YSYEKL. The CDR3 loop spans 17 amino acids. Trimming left V 2 bases short and J 0 bases short, with 16 bases between. The CDR3 DNA follows: TGCGCCAGCAGCCAAACCCCCAGCCCAGGTTCTAACTATGGCTACACCTTC. Its translation is CASSQTPSPGSNYGYTF.

The chain recombines TRBV6-6 with TRBJ1-5; D is ambiguous. Germline V gene lookup returns CDR1 MNHNY and CDR2 SVGAGI (reference sequence). The length of the CDR3 is 14 residues. V was pared by 0 bases and J by 6 bases, with 9 bases between. CDR3 loop: CASSYSTSGQPQHF. The CDR3 DNA follows: TGTGCCAGCAGTTACTCAACGTCCGGTCAGCCCCAGCATTTT.

The chain couples TRBV6-5 to TRBJ2-7, with 7 positions matching TRBD1. This CDR3 region has 14 residues. The ends lost 6 bases at V and 0 bases at J; junction bases unmatched: 5. CDR1 and CDR2 (germline): MNHEY, SVGAGI. The CDR3 bases are TGTGCCAGCAGACAAACAGGGGCCTCCTACGAGCAGTACTTC. This gives the protein CASRQTGASYEQYF.

The chain has TRBV7-8 and TRBJ1-2, with a tentative D call TRBD1 (6 bases). CDR1 SGHVS and CDR2 FQNEAQ come from the germline V gene. This CDR3 spans 16 amino acids. V was pared by 5 bases and J by 0 bases, with 16 bases between. CDR3 loop: CASSPPRSGANYGYTF. The CDR3 bases are TGTGCCAGCAGCCCCCCCCGGTCAGGGGCTAACTATGGCTACACCTTC.

The rearrangement joins TRBV19 to TRBJ2-1, with TRBD1 as a possible D gene (6 bases). V gave up 7 bases and J gave up 10 bases, with 20 bases separating them. CDR1 is LNHDA, CDR2 SQIVND, per germline (reference sequence). The CDR3 spans 14 residues. CDR3 residues: CASTRQAVWGEQFF. The CDR3 DNA follows: TGTGCCAGTACCCGACAGGCGGTCTGGGGAGAGCAGTTCTTC.

The J gene is TRBJ2-1, the V gene TRBV7-2, with D uncertain. The CDR3 extends over 15 amino acids. From germline, CDR1 is SGHTA and CDR2 FQGNSA. V shed 1 base and J shed 1 base, with 8 bases lying between them. The CDR3 region is CASSLDDWSYNEQFF. In DNA, the CDR3 is TGTGCCAGCAGCTTAGACGACTGGTCCTACAATGAGCAGTTCTTC.

V and J are TRBV7-2 and TRBJ2-1, with TRBD1 identical over 8 bases. J was trimmed by 5 bases and V by 6 bases; bases with no gene match: 6. Germline-derived CDR1 and CDR2 are SGHTA and FQGNSA. This CDR3 comprises 14 residues. The CDR3 DNA is TGTGCCAGCAGGGGGACAGGATCTAACAATGAGCAGTTCTTC. It is translated as CASRGTGSNNEQFF.

V is TRBV7-9 and J is TRBJ2-7, with a possible D match to TRBD1 (6 bases). V gave up 1 base and J gave up 3 bases, with 13 bases separating them. The CDR3 totals 15 residues. The V gene's germline CDR1 is SEHNR and CDR2 FQNEAQ (reference sequence). In DNA form, the CDR3 reads TGTGCCAGCAGCTTAGTGGGGGCAGGGGACTACGAGCAGTACTTC. It is translated as CASSLVGAGDYEQYF.

The rearrangement uses TRBV18 and TRBJ2-1; 7 positions agree with TRBD2. The length of the CDR3 is 16 residues. J was trimmed by 8 bases and V by 1 base; bases with no gene match: 11. Germline values: CDR1 KGHSH, CDR2 LQKENI. The CDR3 DNA follows: TGTGCCAGCTCACCACTCGTCGCGGGAGAGTCACATGAGCAGTTCTTC. The encoded protein is CASSPLVAGESHEQFF.

The chain combines TRBV9 with TRBJ2-1, with TRBD2 identical over 8 bases. The junction had 11 bases not matched to a gene; V was cut back by 6 bases and J by 6 bases. The germline V gene encodes CDR1 SGDLS and CDR2 YYNGEE. CDR3 length: 15 amino acids. For the CDR3, the DNA is TGTGCCAGCACCGAAGCGGGAGCTGGGGCCAATGAGCAGTTCTTC. This gives the protein CASTEAGAGANEQFF.

The J gene is TRBJ1-2, the V gene TRBV13, with D possibly being TRBD1 (6 bases). Germline CDR1 PRHDT, CDR2 FYEKMQ (reference sequence). CDR3 length: 15 amino acids. With 1 base removed from V and 5 bases from J, the gap between germline ends came to 14 bases. The CDR3 nucleotides are TGTGCCAGCAGCTTAGTAGGACAGTCAAGATATGGCTACACCTTC. Amino acid sequence: CASSLVGQSRYGYTF.

As DNA, the CDR3 is TGTGCCAGCAGTAGGCAGGCCCAGCCCCAGCATTTT. Translated: CASSRQAQPQHF. The chain has TRBV2 and TRBJ1-5, with no clear D. Trimming shortened V by 5 bases and J by 7 bases, and 9 bases separated the two germline ends. CDR3 size: 12 residues. From germline, CDR1 is SNHLY and CDR2 FYNNEI.

The chain employs TRBV28 and TRBJ2-7; 7 bases are shared with TRBD1. V was pared by 1 base and J by 2 bases, with 5 bases of the junction left unmatched. Germline V gene data show CDR1 as MDHEN and CDR2 as SYDVKM. This CDR3 is 15 amino acids long. The CDR3 protein is CASSLSGQVAYEQYF. CDR3 bases: TGTGCCAGCAGTTTATCTGGACAGGTTGCCTACGAGCAGTACTTC. Supplemented by reference TRBV28 and TRBJ2-7, the full variable domain reads DVKVTQSSRYLVKRTGEKVFLECVQDMDHENMFWYRQDPGLGLRLIYFSYDVKMKEKGDIPEGYSVSREKKERFSLILESASTNQTSMYLCASSLSGQVAYEQYFGPGTRLTVT.

The chain couples TRBV7-9 to TRBJ2-1; D gene unclear. Looked up from germline, CDR1 is SEHNR and CDR2 is FQNEAQ (reference sequence). The ends were cut back, 7 bases at V and 6 bases at J, with 13 bases in the middle. This CDR3 spans 13 amino acids. CDR3 nucleotide sequence: TGTGCCAGCACCCTCCTTGTTGTCAATGAGCAGTTCTTC. Residues: CASTLLVVNEQFF.

In this sample, this clone turned up a few times. The V call is TRBV3-1 (or the pseudogene TRBV3-2), the J call TRBJ2-7; 7 bases are a match to TRBD2. The length of the CDR3 is 14 residues. V lost 6 bases to trimming and J lost 1 base; unmatched junction nucleotides: 6. Germline CDR1 reads LGHDT; CDR2 reads YNNKEL (reference sequence). The CDR3 spells CASSRAGKSYEQYF. The DNA for the CDR3 is TGTGCCAGCAGTCGAGCGGGGAAGTCCTACGAGCAGTACTTC.

V is TRBV29-1 and J is TRBJ1-2, with 8 bases lining up with TRBD1. The germline gives CDR1 SQVTM, CDR2 ANQGSEA. V trimming: 3 bases; J trimming: 4 bases; junction bases outside the gene matches: 4. CDR3 size: 13 residues. CDR3 loop: CSVDRGRGYGYTF. The CDR3 DNA reads TGCAGCGTTGACAGGGGGCGAGGCTATGGCTACACCTTC.

This chain uses TRBV7-9 with TRBJ2-5, with 7 bases matching TRBD2. The germline gives CDR1 SEHNR, CDR2 FQNEAQ (reference sequence). The CDR3 has 16 residues. Trimming cost V 5 bases and J 1 base; bases outside gene matches: 10. CDR3 sequence: CASSLWTSRAQETQYF. The CDR3 DNA reads TGTGCCAGCAGCCTTTGGACTAGTCGAGCCCAAGAGACCCAGTACTTC.

This chain connects TRBV5-1 to TRBJ1-6; 10 bases align to TRBD1. The CDR3 totals 15 residues. Germline V gene sequence: CDR1 SGHRS, CDR2 YFSETQ. J gave up 7 bases and V 4 bases, and 5 bases lay outside the gene matches. CDR3 in DNA: TGCGCCAGCAGCCCGACAGGGGGCCTAAATTCACCCCTCCACTTT. Protein product: CASSPTGGLNSPLHF.

This chain links TRBV6-5 with TRBJ2-1; 7 positions agree with TRBD1. Looked up from germline, CDR1 is MNHEY and CDR2 is SVGAGI. This CDR3 is 15 amino acids long. Germline trimming cut 6 bases from V and 3 bases from J; bases unmatched to any gene: 8. The CDR3 spells CASRNRGTLYNEQFF. For the CDR3, the DNA is TGTGCCAGCAGGAACAGGGGCACTCTCTACAATGAGCAGTTCTTC.

The rearrangement links TRBV6-5 to TRBJ1-2, with D possibly TRBD1 on 6 matching bases. CDR1 MNHEY and CDR2 SVGAGI come from the germline V gene. The CDR3 has 14 residues. Trimming pared 4 bases from V and 7 bases from J, leaving 16 bases between. The CDR3 spells CASSFGQNALGYTF. Here the CDR3 DNA reads TGTGCCAGCAGTTTTGGACAGAACGCTCTTGGCTACACCTTC.

The V and J genes are TRBV6-5 and TRBJ2-7; D might be TRBD2 (7 bases). V was shortened by 4 bases and J by 7 bases, with 17 bases between the two germline ends. The CDR3 sequence is 14 residues long. CDR1 MNHEY and CDR2 SVGAGI come from the germline V gene. The CDR3 sequence is CASSSSSGRGEQYF. CDR3 bases: TGTGCCAGCAGTTCATCCTCAGGGAGGGGGGAGCAGTACTTC.

The chain combines TRBV19 with TRBJ2-7, with TRBD2 identical over 15 bases. V trimming: 3 bases; J trimming: 1 base; junction bases outside the gene matches: 10. The CDR3 runs 19 residues. CDR1 and CDR2 (germline): LNHDA, SQIVND (reference sequence). The CDR3 sequence: CASSMLVGLAGGKSYEQYF. CDR3 DNA sequence: TGTGCCAGTAGTATGCTTGTGGGACTAGCGGGAGGAAAATCCTACGAGCAGTACTTC.